This T cell receptor (beta chain) is drawn from a study of cytomegalovirus exposure and HLA in healthy donors. Overall study results and limits: Follow-up analysis found HLA locus-dependent TCR association rates, highest for DRB1 and lowest for HLA-C. Cytomegalovirus-associated TCR beta chains were listed, numbering roughly 150.

The PCR ran on 60 Vbeta and 13 Jbeta primers. This table comes from immunoSEQ multiplex PCR, and its TCRdb copy is limited to in-frame clones, with some not included. This sample has a few hundred thousand clones; roughly four fifths occur once, and the top ten carry around 0.2%. This clone was recorded only once. Its cognate antigen is unknown. The V gene's germline CDR1 is LNHDA and CDR2 SQIVND (reference sequence). V was trimmed by 3 bases and J by 4 bases, leaving 12 bases between them. The CDR3 has 14 residues. The chain recombines TRBV19 with TRBJ2-5; D perhaps matches TRBD2 (7 bases). The clonotype originates from a girl aged 2-10 years in good health and CMV-seronegative. Material for sequencing was PBMCs. CDR3 amino acids: CASSMGGASETQYF. For the CDR3, the DNA is TGTGCCAGTAGTATGGGGGGGGCCTCAGAGACCCAGTACTTC.